The clone carrying this T cell receptor (beta chain) has only one observation. Its antigen remains unidentified. The repertoire was sequenced with immunoSEQ multiplex PCR; TCRdb's copy has only in-frame clones and lacks some. The sample lists tens of thousands of clones; about 85% were seen once. This record comes from a study of T cell responses to AZD1222 COVID-19 vaccine. Study observations and caveats: Donors were mostly white British, more females; clonal diversity possibly underestimated. Repertoires were obtained only post-peak T cell response.

It was second doses at about 4 or about 12 weeks that were pooled. The CDR3 has 12 amino acids. The TCR was taken from an adult who received the AZD1222 COVID-19 vaccine. The chain uses TRBV21-1 and TRBJ2-5; TRBD1, the table's D call, lacks a check against the DNA. TRBV21-1 is flagged as a pseudogene. Source: peripheral blood, taken 28 days after the second AZD1222 dose. CDR3 protein: CAHPTGQETQYF. CDR3 coding DNA: TGTGCCCACCCGACAGGGCAAGAGACCCAGTACTTC.